The rows below give T cell receptor beta chains drawn from one sample of a study of blood T cell repertoires in COVID-19. Here immunoSEQ multiplex PCR was the method, and the copy in TCRdb shows in-frame clones only, minus some. Of roughly 200,000 clones in the sample, less than 90% were seen once. Sequencing was performed on PBMCs or T cells enriched from blood (not recorded which). The receptors come from a woman in her twenties or thirties who had been exposed to COVID-19. The CDR3 runs from the conserved cysteine through the conserved F or W. The D gene is left open where the match is weak. The size entry is marked missing in some rows and otherwise reads once, few, many or a size class.

>TRBJ1-6|TRBV27|-|TRBD1
CASSLTQGVGSPLHF
TGTGCCAGCAGTCTGACACAGGGGGTCGGTTCACCCCTCCACTTT
>TRBJ1-1|TRBV7-2|-|-
CASSLPGGTEAFF
TGTGCCAGCAGCTTACCGGGAGGCACTGAAGCTTTCTTT
>TRBJ2-7|TRBV3-1/TRBV3-2|-|TRBD1
CASSSGTGKTYEQYF
TGTGCCAGCAGCTCCGGGACAGGGAAGACCTACGAGCAGTACTTC
>TRBJ1-1|TRBV5-1|-|-
CASSIDRNTEAFF
TGCGCCAGCAGCATCGACAGAAACACTGAAGCTTTCTTT
>TRBJ1-2|TRBV5-1|-|-
CASSLEWSRGYGYTF
TGCGCCAGCAGCTTGGAGTGGTCTCGGGGCTATGGCTACACCTTC
>TRBJ2-1|TRBV29-1|-|TRBD2
CSVEGPSGNAGMEFF
TGCAGCGTTGAAGGTCCTAGCGGGAATGCTGGGATGGAGTTCTTC
>TRBJ2-1|TRBV5-1|-|TRBD2
CASSSGGYNEQFF
TGCGCCAGCAGCAGCGGGGGATACAATGAGCAGTTCTTC
>TRBJ1-5|TRBV27|-|-
CATGKADNQPQHF
TGTGCCACAGGGAAGGCGGACAATCAGCCCCAGCATTTT
>TRBJ2-4|TRBV7-2|-|-
CASSLGFVAKNIQYF
TGTGCCAGCAGCTTAGGTTTCGTAGCCAAAAACATTCAGTACTTC
>TRBJ2-1|TRBV9|-|-
CASSVEAGGYYNEQFF
TGTGCCAGCAGCGTAGAGGCAGGGGGGTACTACAATGAGCAGTTCTTC
>TRBJ2-2|TRBV5-1|once|TRBD1
CASSLGQGFGAGELFF
TGCGCCAGCAGCCTGGGACAGGGCTTCGGGGCCGGGGAGCTGTTTTTT
>TRBJ1-4|TRBV4-1|-|TRBD1
CASSHGTGREKLFF
TGCGCCAGCAGCCACGGGACAGGACGGGAAAAACTGTTTTTT
>TRBJ2-1|TRBV5-1|once|TRBD2
CASSLVKAGGPHEQFF
TGCGCCAGCAGCCTCGTTAAAGCGGGGGGGCCCCATGAGCAGTTCTTC
>TRBJ1-1|TRBV2|-|-
CASSEQGSNTEAFF
TGTGCCAGCAGTGAACAGGGTTCGAACACTGAAGCTTTCTTT
>TRBJ1-1|TRBV6-6|once|TRBD1
CASSYQDRLNTEAFF
TGTGCCAGCAGTTACCAGGACAGGTTGAACACTGAAGCTTTCTTT
>TRBJ1-3|TRBV30|-|-
CAWSVGSEPGNTIYF
TGTGCCTGGAGTGTGGGCTCCGAGCCTGGAAACACCATATATTTT
>TRBJ1-5|TRBV6-6|-|-
CASRRQGNQPQHF
TGTGCCAGCCGACGACAGGGCAATCAGCCCCAGCATTTT
>TRBJ2-7|TRBV2|-|TRBD2
CASSVPGTSLSIYEQYF
TGTGCCAGCAGTGTTCCGGGGACTAGTTTGTCCATCTACGAGCAGTACTTC
>TRBJ2-7|TRBV4-2|once|TRBD2
CASSLGLAGGPTYEQYF
TGTGCCAGCAGCCTGGGACTAGCGGGGGGACCAACCTACGAGCAGTACTTC
>TRBJ2-2|TRBV10-1|-|-
CASSGGMVNTGELFF
TGCGCCAGCAGTGGAGGGATGGTTAACACCGGGGAGCTGTTTTTT
>TRBJ2-7|TRBV19|-|TRBD1
CASSTGDRGIVDEQYF
TGTGCCAGTAGTACGGGAGACAGGGGGATTGTGGATGAGCAGTACTTC
>TRBJ1-2|TRBV3-1/TRBV3-2|few|TRBD1
CASSQVYRDREWDGYTF
TGTGCCAGCAGCCAAGTTTATCGGGACAGGGAGTGGGATGGCTACACCTTC
>TRBJ2-2|TRBV24-1|once|-
CATSEHGPLNTGELFF
TGTGCCACCAGTGAGCATGGGCCCTTGAACACCGGGGAGCTGTTTTTT
>TRBJ1-1|TRBV7-9|-|-
CASSPIGGHENTEAFF
TGTGCCAGCAGCCCTATCGGGGGGCACGAGAACACTGAAGCTTTCTTT
>TRBJ1-5|TRBV10-3|-|TRBD1
CAIRPDQGGNQPQHF
TGTGCCATCAGACCCGATCAGGGGGGCAATCAGCCCCAGCATTTT
>TRBJ1-5|TRBV27|-|-
CASSLRFAGSQHF
TGTGCCAGCAGTTTAAGGTTCGCAGGGTCCCAGCATTTT
>TRBJ1-2|TRBV20-1|-|-
CSASSSYGYTF
TGCAGTGCTAGTTCGTCCTATGGCTACACCTTC
>TRBJ1-3|TRBV18|few|-
CASSPGLRDTIYF
TGTGCCAGCTCACCCGGCCTGCGGGACACCATATATTTT
>TRBJ2-3|TRBV9|-|-
CASSPPRLGITDTQYF
TGTGCCAGCAGCCCCCCTCGACTAGGGATCACAGATACGCAGTATTTT
>TRBJ1-5|TRBV6-1|-|-
CASSGAVGGNQPQHF
TGTGCCAGCAGTGGAGCGGTAGGGGGCAATCAGCCCCAGCATTTT
>TRBJ2-6|TRBV5-1|-|TRBD1
CASSSGQGSSGANVLTF
TGCGCCAGCAGTTCTGGACAGGGTAGCTCTGGGGCCAACGTCCTGACTTTC
>TRBJ1-3|TRBV19|-|-
CASSKTGSGNTIYF
TGTGCCAGTAGTAAGACAGGCTCTGGAAACACCATATATTTT
>TRBJ1-1|TRBV28|-|-
CASSLMGGQGPNTEAFF
TGTGCCAGCAGTTTAATGGGGGGGCAGGGCCCGAACACTGAAGCTTTCTTT
>TRBJ2-5|TRBV7-2|-|-
CASSLDPSGETQYF
TGTGCCAGCAGCTTAGATCCTAGTGGGGAGACCCAGTACTTC
>TRBJ1-6|TRBV28|-|-
CASSFGSSYNSPLHF
TGTGCCAGCAGTTTCGGGAGCTCCTATAATTCACCCCTCCACTTT
>TRBJ1-4|TRBV18|-|-
CASSPPQVEGEKLFF
TGTGCCAGCTCACCACCGCAGGTTGAGGGTGAAAAACTGTTTTTT
>TRBJ1-5|TRBV15|-|TRBD1
CATSRETGWNQPQHF
TGTGCCACCAGCCGAGAGACAGGGTGGAATCAGCCCCAGCATTTT
>TRBJ2-2|TRBV3-1/TRBV3-2|-|-
CASSQGRYGGELFF
TGTGCCAGCAGCCAGGGGAGGTACGGCGGGGAGCTGTTTTTT
>TRBJ1-1|TRBV30|-|-
CAWSVAGNTEAFF
TGTGCCTGGAGTGTAGCGGGTAACACTGAAGCTTTCTTT
>TRBJ2-7|TRBV11-3|-|TRBD1
CASSLMGTGPYEQYF
TGTGCCAGCAGCTTAATGGGGACAGGCCCCTACGAGCAGTACTTC
>TRBJ2-7|TRBV10-1|-|-
CASSDGPGGRLGEQYF
TGCGCCAGCAGTGACGGCCCGGGGGGCCGTCTGGGGGAGCAGTACTTC
>TRBJ1-1|TRBV2|few|-
CASRGLSWGEAFF
TGTGCCAGCAGGGGACTGTCCTGGGGTGAAGCTTTCTTT
>TRBJ1-2|TRBV5-4|-|TRBD1
CASSSATGQGNYGYTF
TGTGCCAGCAGCTCCGCAACGGGACAGGGGAACTATGGCTACACCTTC